This TCR beta chain was documented in a study of T-cell memory formation after mild COVID-19. General study results and limits: Those CD4+ clones that contracted were mainly in CM and EM (CD8+ ones in EMRA). Researchers could not confirm that second-wave clones peaking on day 37 targeted SARS-CoV-2. The study found balanced CD4/CD8 in clones contracting day 15 to 85 and a CD4+ lean in later expanders.

To note about this clonotype: Its antigen is unknown.

5'RACE with constant-segment primers built TCRalpha and TCRbeta cDNA libraries with UMIs. In TCRdb, the 5' RACE reads were re-called with MiXCR into one record per CDR3 protein. Here the sample spans over 150,000 distinct CDR3 sequences, over 20% being singletons. With V trimmed by 5 bases and J by 0 bases, 10 bases remained unmatched. Germline CDR1 SGHTA, CDR2 FQGNSA. The CDR3 length is 16 residues. This chain uses TRBV7-2 with TRBJ2-7; 7 bases match TRBD1. The receptor was derived from an adult woman who had mild COVID-19 (a few samples of this study predate the infection). Cell type and time point are not known. Sequencing was carried out using PBMCs or a T cell subset sorted from them (not recorded which). The CDR3 nucleotides read TGTGCCAGCAGCACTGTACCGGGACAGCACTCCTACGAGCAGTACTTC. It codes for CASSTVPGQHSYEQYF. The entire variable domain, with the rest obtained from reference TRBV7-2 and TRBJ2-7, is as follows: GAGVSQSPSNKVTEKGKDVELRCDPISGHTALYWYRQSLGQGLEFLIYFQGNSAPDKSGLPSDRFSAERTGGSVSTLTIQRTQQEDSAVYLCASSTVPGQHSYEQYFGPGTRLTVT.